One T cell receptor (beta chain) is described in this entry. The antigen is not known. This specimen belongs to a study of T cells after yellow fever vaccination. For TCR, cDNA came from 5'RACE template switching, which added a universal primer site and UMIs. TCRdb re-called the 5' RACE reads through MiXCR, storing one row per CDR3 protein. The repertoire holds roughly 170,000 distinct CDR3 sequences, roughly 6.2% seen once, with about 2.8% in the top ten. Study-wide findings and caveats: Peaking faster, on day 5 versus 15, the secondary response was nonetheless weaker. At around 96% for CD4 and about 88% for CD8, most primary-vaccination clones showed up again after the booster.

Germline trimming cut 3 bases from V and 1 base from J; bases unmatched to any gene: 2. Germline values: CDR1 SGDLS, CDR2 YYNGEE. The CDR3 loop spans 16 amino acids. This chain joins TRBV9 and TRBJ2-5, with TRBD2 matching over 14 bases. The clonotype was recovered from a man younger than 35 who received the YFV17D yellow fever vaccine. Source: CD4+ T cells sorted from PBMCs, taken on the day of the first yellow fever vaccination. In DNA, the CDR3 is TGTGCCAGCAGCGCCGGACTAGCGGGGGGCCAAGAGACCCAGTACTTC. It encodes CASSAGLAGGQETQYF.